The 8 T cell receptor beta chains listed next were all sequenced from one sample in a study of blood T cell repertoires in COVID-19. Method: immunoSEQ multiplex PCR; TCRdb's copy keeps in-frame clones and lacks some. The sample shows some 200,000 clones, about 86% of them seen only once. The sample comprised PBMCs or T cells enriched from blood (not recorded which). The receptors originated from a woman in her forties or fifties in a cohort exposed to, infected with or recovered from COVID-19 (not recorded which).

The chain has TRBV9 and TRBJ1-2; TRBD1 might be the D (6 bases). V gave up 5 bases and J gave up 7 bases, with 18 bases separating them. The CDR3 consists of 14 residues. The germline V gene has CDR1 SGDLS and CDR2 YYNGEE. The CDR3 protein is CASRNRTDLTGYTF. For the CDR3, the DNA is TGTGCCAGCAGGAACAGGACAGACTTAACTGGCTACACCTTC.

The rearrangement uses TRBV9 and TRBJ2-5, with TRBD1 matching over 11 bases. The junction had 2 bases not matched to a gene; V was cut back by 0 bases and J by 4 bases. The CDR3 extends over 15 amino acids. In germline, CDR1 is SGDLS, CDR2 YYNGEE. CDR3 protein: CASSVEGQGGETQYF. CDR3 sequence (DNA): TGTGCCAGCAGCGTAGAGGGACAGGGGGGAGAGACCCAGTACTTC.

This sequence joins TRBV9 and TRBJ2-3; 7 bases line up with TRBD2. The CDR3 has 16 amino acids. Trimming cost V 3 bases and J 3 bases; bases outside gene matches: 10. Germline CDR1 is SGDLS and CDR2 is YYNGEE. This chain's CDR3 is CASSALGAGLTDTQYF. CDR3 nucleotide sequence: TGTGCCAGCAGCGCCTTGGGAGCGGGGCTGACAGATACGCAGTATTTT.

This clone was found once. The rearrangement joins TRBV4-3 to TRBJ2-5; D is possibly TRBD1 (6 bases). Germline V CDR1 and CDR2: LGHNA, YSLEER. V dropped 1 base and J dropped 2 bases, with 14 bases sitting between them. The CDR3 sequence is 16 residues long. The CDR3, as DNA: TGCGCCAGCAGCCAAGGTCTCTCGAGGGGGCAAGAGACCCAGTACTTC. Its protein product is CASSQGLSRGQETQYF.

This clone was recorded only once. The rearrangement joins TRBV12-5 to TRBJ2-1, with 9 bases aligning to TRBD2. This CDR3 is built from 20 residues. Trimming took 3 bases from V and 4 from J; bases not matched to a gene: 19. CDR1 and CDR2 from the germline V gene are LGHNT and FRNRAP. CDR3 protein: CASGFPRGGLRNHYYNEQFF. The CDR3 bases are TGTGCTAGTGGTTTCCCGCGGGGGGGCCTTCGTAACCACTATTACAATGAGCAGTTCTTC.

This rearrangement joins TRBV4-3 to TRBJ1-2; 7 positions match TRBD1. Trimming at V came to 0 bases and at J to 4 bases, leaving 8 bases not matched to a gene. The CDR3 runs to 16 residues. Germline lookup yields CDR1 LGHNA and CDR2 YSLEER. The CDR3 coding sequence is TGCGCCAGCAGCCAAGACCGGCGGGGACAGCTCTATGGCTACACCTTC. It codes for CASSQDRRGQLYGYTF.

This clone showed up just a few times. V is TRBV6-2 or TRBV6-3 and J is TRBJ2-7; D perhaps matches TRBD2 (7 bases). The ends were cut back, 6 bases at V and 2 bases at J, with 17 bases in the middle. The CDR3 sequence is 15 residues long. The V gene's germline CDR1 is MNHEY and CDR2 SVGEGT. In nucleotides, the CDR3 is TGTGCCAGCAGCCTCAGGGAGGGGGGAACCTACGAGCAGTACTTC. As protein: CASSLREGGTYEQYF.

The V and J genes are TRBV6-6 and TRBJ1-6, with no clear D. This CDR3 has 14 residues. CDR1 and CDR2 from the germline V gene are MNHNY and SVGAGI (reference sequence). V lost 1 base to trimming and J lost 3 bases, with 4 bases between them. The CDR3 here is CASSYLDYNSPLHF. CDR3 DNA: TGTGCCAGCAGTTACTTAGACTATAATTCACCCCTCCACTTT.